A selection of T cell receptor beta chains follows, all from one sample in a study of blood T cells in healthy people across ages. TCRdb re-called the 5' RACE reads with MiXCR, one entry per CDR3 protein. The profile covers about 1.5 million distinct CDR3 sequences, with approximately 42% appearing a single time and around 8% taken by the ten largest. What was sequenced was blood. The receptors stem from a woman aged 18-29 years in good health. The CDR3 runs from the conserved cysteine through the conserved F or W. D genes are given only for firm matches. Rows give clone size only sometimes, using once, few, many, or a class for an expanded clone.

>TRBJ2-7|NA|TRBD1|TRBV30
CAWSVQGTYEQYF
TGTGCCTGGAGTGTACAGGGGACCTACGAGCAGTACTTC
>TRBJ1-6|NA|NA|TRBV15
CATSRGQGSNSPLHF
TGTGCCACCAGCAGAGGGCAGGGGTCTAATTCACCCCTTCACTTT
>TRBJ1-5|few|NA|TRBV4-1
CASSQVGQASNQPQHF
TGCGCCAGCAGCCAAGTCGGGCAGGCCAGCAATCAGCCCCAGCATTTT
>TRBJ1-5|NA|NA|TRBV28
CASSPKAGYSNQPQHF
TGTGCCAGCAGCCCAAAGGCAGGCTATAGCAATCAGCCCCAGCATTTT
>TRBJ2-3|NA|NA|TRBV30
CAWSGGRGTDTQYF
TGTGCCTGGAGTGGAGGTAGGGGCACAGATACGCAGTATTTT
>TRBJ2-3|NA|TRBD2|TRBV24-1
CATSDPGLAGGTDTQYF
TGTGCCACCAGTGACCCGGGACTAGCGGGGGGCACAGATACGCAGTATTTT
>TRBJ2-1|NA|NA|TRBV4-1
CASSQDETLSYNEQFF
TGCGCCAGCAGCCAAGATGAAACCCTCTCCTACAATGAGCAGTTCTTC
>TRBJ1-4|once|NA|TRBV4-1
CASGSYLVSNEKLFF
TGCGCCAGCGGCAGTTACCTCGTGTCTAATGAAAAACTGTTTTTT
>TRBJ2-1|few|NA|TRBV7-2
CASSLSPGRYNEQFF
TGTGCCAGCAGCTTAAGTCCGGGGCGCTACAATGAGCAGTTCTTC
>TRBJ2-7|few|NA|TRBV5-1
CASSSLTTNSYEQYF
TGCGCCAGCAGCTCCTTAACGACTAATTCCTACGAGCAGTACTTC
>TRBJ1-1|NA|TRBD1|TRBV6-5
CASQTPGRGQTAFF
TGTGCCAGCCAGACGCCGGGCAGGGGGCAAACAGCTTTCTTT
>TRBJ2-4|NA|NA|TRBV18
CASSPGSGGLAKNIQYF
TGTGCCAGCTCACCGGGCAGTGGAGGGTTAGCCAAAAACATTCAGTACTTC
>TRBJ2-3|few|TRBD2|TRBV5-5
CASSFQLADTQYF
TGTGCCAGCAGCTTCCAACTAGCGGATACGCAGTATTTT
>TRBJ2-3|few|TRBD2|TRBV6-5
CASSYSSGVTTDTQYF
TGTGCCAGCAGTTACTCGAGCGGGGTGACGACAGATACGCAGTATTTT
>TRBJ2-1|NA|TRBD2|TRBV7-2
CASSSPESGRNEQFF
TGTGCCAGCAGTTCCCCCGAGAGCGGGAGGAATGAGCAGTTCTTC
>TRBJ2-5|NA|TRBD1|TRBV27
CAGGGQGQETQYF
TGTGCCGGCGGGGGACAGGGCCAAGAGACCCAGTACTTC
>TRBJ2-1|NA|TRBD1|TRBV25-1
CASSDTRTGGNEQFF
TGTGCCAGCAGTGACACCAGGACAGGGGGCAATGAGCAGTTCTTC
>TRBJ2-7|NA|NA|TRBV5-1
CASSLAAGQVHEQYF
TGCGCCAGCAGCTTGGCAGCAGGCCAAGTCCACGAGCAGTACTTC